The rows below give T cell receptor beta chains drawn from one sample of a study of cytomegalovirus exposure and HLA in healthy donors. Using immunoSEQ multiplex PCR, the repertoire was profiled, and TCRdb retains in-frame clones only, with some absent. The repertoire holds some 240,000 clones, with approximately 86% as singletons. Sequencing was carried out using PBMCs. These receptors were taken from a woman aged 25 to 39 in good health and CMV-seropositive. Each CDR3 is given with its conserved first and last residue. Each record gives: J gene, D gene, V gene, clone size, CDR3 protein, CDR3 DNA. A D gene is named only where the DNA matches it firmly. Rows give clone size only sometimes, using once, few, many, or a class for an expanded clone.

>TRBJ1-1|TRBD1|TRBV5-1|NA
CASSLGQGEDTEAFF
TGCGCCAGCAGCTTGGGACAGGGAGAGGACACTGAAGCTTTCTTT
>TRBJ1-5|NA|TRBV2|NA
CASSGTGNQPQHF
TGTGCCAGCAGTGGGACAGGCAATCAGCCCCAGCATTTT
>TRBJ2-5|NA|TRBV27|NA
CASSHLGAQETQYF
TGTGCCAGCAGTCACCTGGGGGCACAAGAGACCCAGTACTTC
>TRBJ2-1|TRBD2|TRBV5-1|NA
CASSWTAGAKDNEQFF
TGCGCCAGCAGCTGGACAGCGGGAGCTAAGGACAATGAGCAGTTCTTC
>TRBJ2-1|NA|TRBV4-1|NA
CASTFTSSYNEQFF
TGCGCCAGCACCTTTACGAGCTCCTACAATGAGCAGTTCTTC
>TRBJ2-1|TRBD2|TRBV5-6|NA
CASSLAGLAVNEQFF
TGTGCCAGCAGCTTGGCGGGCCTAGCGGTCAATGAGCAGTTCTTC
>TRBJ2-7|TRBD1|TRBV10-1|NA
CASSESTGDGYEQYF
TGCGCCAGCAGTGAGTCGACAGGGGACGGATACGAGCAGTACTTC
>TRBJ1-1|TRBD1|TRBV5-4|NA
CASSLKGGYTEAFF
TGTGCCAGCAGCTTAAAAGGGGGCTATACTGAAGCTTTCTTT
>TRBJ2-3|NA|TRBV5-6|NA
CASSLRTDSTDTQYF
TGTGCCAGCAGCTTAAGGACAGATAGCACAGATACGCAGTATTTT
>TRBJ1-2|NA|TRBV5-6|NA
CASSTGGGGYTF
TGTGCCAGCAGCACCGGCGGGGGAGGCTACACCTTC
>TRBJ2-7|TRBD2|TRBV7-2|NA
CASSSGTSPSYEQYF
TGTGCCAGCAGCTCCGGGACTAGCCCCTCCTACGAGCAGTACTTC
>TRBJ2-3|NA|TRBV10-3|NA
CAISEGPRGGITDTQYF
TGTGCCATCAGTGAGGGCCCCCGTGGCGGAATAACAGATACGCAGTATTTT
>TRBJ1-1|NA|TRBV2|NA
CASSRTANTEAFF
TGTGCCAGCAGCCGGACAGCGAACACTGAAGCTTTCTTT
>TRBJ2-1|NA|TRBV9|once
CASSVPSDGNEQFF
TGTGCCAGCAGCGTACCCAGCGATGGGAATGAGCAGTTCTTC
>TRBJ2-1|TRBD1|TRBV9|once
CASSVVGTGGEQFF
TGTGCCAGCAGCGTAGTAGGGACAGGGGGCGAGCAGTTCTTC
>TRBJ2-7|TRBD1|TRBV5-1|NA
CASSGQASYEQYF
TGCGCCAGCAGCGGACAGGCATCCTACGAGCAGTACTTC
>TRBJ1-1|NA|TRBV28|NA
CASRSPIPEAFF
TGTGCCAGCCGATCCCCTATACCTGAAGCTTTCTTT
>TRBJ2-1|NA|TRBV30|NA
CAWSRGELSSYNEQFF
TGTGCCTGGAGTCGCGGCGAATTGAGCTCCTACAATGAGCAGTTCTTC
>TRBJ2-7|TRBD1|TRBV10-3|once
CAISAPGQGNEQYF
TGTGCCATCAGTGCACCGGGACAGGGGAACGAGCAGTACTTC
>TRBJ1-4|TRBD1|TRBV5-1|once
CASSLGDSLNEKLFF
TGCGCCAGCAGCTTGGGGGACAGCCTTAATGAAAAACTGTTTTTT
>TRBJ1-2|TRBD1|TRBV19|NA
CASSQGAPGYTF
TGTGCCAGTAGTCAGGGGGCTCCTGGCTACACCTTC
>TRBJ2-2|TRBD2|TRBV11-2|NA
CASSLRLAANTGELFF
TGTGCCAGCAGCTTACGACTAGCGGCGAACACCGGGGAGCTGTTTTTT
>TRBJ2-3|NA|TRBV5-1|NA
CASSGRGGSADTQYF
TGCGCCAGCAGTGGCCGTGGGGGGTCGGCAGATACGCAGTATTTT
>TRBJ2-7|TRBD2|TRBV5-1|NA
CASNQNQRESSEQYF
TGCGCCAGCAACCAAAATCAGCGGGAGTCCTCCGAGCAGTACTTC
>TRBJ2-3|NA|TRBV7-2|NA
CASSRAPDTQYF
TGTGCCAGCAGCCGAGCCCCAGATACGCAGTATTTT
>TRBJ2-5|TRBD2|TRBV29-1|NA
CSYEEAGGQETQYF
TGCAGCTATGAGGAGGCGGGAGGCCAAGAGACCCAGTACTTC
>TRBJ2-7|TRBD2|TRBV4-1|NA
CASSHVLAGAYEQYF
TGCGCCAGCAGCCACGTCCTAGCGGGGGCCTACGAGCAGTACTTC
>TRBJ2-7|NA|TRBV6-6|NA
CASSYSTLAGEQYF
TGTGCCAGCAGTTACTCGACACTAGCAGGCGAGCAGTACTTC
>TRBJ2-5|NA|TRBV11-3|NA
CASSFRGAGLETQYF
TGTGCCAGCAGCTTCAGGGGGGCAGGGCTGGAGACCCAGTACTTC
>TRBJ2-2|TRBD1|TRBV30|once
CAWKPRDRRTGELFF
TGTGCCTGGAAGCCCCGGGACAGGCGGACCGGGGAGCTGTTTTTT
>TRBJ2-1|TRBD1|TRBV30|NA
CAWSADRGHEQFF
TGTGCCTGGAGTGCGGACAGGGGTCATGAGCAGTTCTTC
>TRBJ2-6|NA|TRBV27|NA
CATAGSGANVLTF
TGTGCGACAGCTGGGTCTGGGGCCAACGTCCTGACTTTC
>TRBJ1-2|NA|TRBV28|NA
CASSSVVLDGYTF
TGTGCCAGCAGTTCGGTCGTTTTGGATGGCTACACCTTC
>TRBJ2-1|TRBD2|TRBV18|NA
CASSPPVTSVESEQFF
TGTGCCAGCTCACCACCGGTGACTAGCGTTGAGAGTGAGCAGTTCTTC
>TRBJ2-7|TRBD1|TRBV7-9|NA
CASSWDRELNEQYF
TGTGCCAGCAGCTGGGACAGGGAACTCAACGAGCAGTACTTC
>TRBJ2-6|TRBD1|TRBV10-2|NA
CASSEPGGSGANVLTF
TGCGCCAGCAGTGAGCCAGGGGGCTCTGGGGCCAACGTCCTGACTTTC
>TRBJ2-2|NA|TRBV9|NA
CASSSPAPGWLFF
TGTGCCAGCAGCTCCCCGGCGCCGGGGTGGCTGTTTTTT
>TRBJ1-1|NA|TRBV2|NA
CASSARRGENTEAFF
TGTGCCAGCAGTGCCCGCAGGGGCGAGAACACTGAAGCTTTCTTT
>TRBJ2-1|TRBD2|TRBV5-1|once
CASRLTGTSGNDEQFF
TGCGCCAGCAGACTGACCGGGACTAGCGGGAATGATGAGCAGTTCTTC
>TRBJ2-1|NA|TRBV2|NA
CASRRAALNEQFF
TGTGCCAGCAGGCGGGCGGCACTCAATGAGCAGTTCTTC
>TRBJ2-5|NA|TRBV5-6|NA
CASSLTLQNQETQYF
TGTGCCAGCAGCTTGACCCTACAGAACCAAGAGACCCAGTACTTC
>TRBJ1-3|NA|TRBV28|NA
CASSPGGGVLAGNTIYF
TGTGCCAGCAGCCCGGGAGGGGGGGTGTTGGCTGGAAACACCATATATTTT
>TRBJ2-7|NA|TRBV20-1|NA
CSVRTAYEQYF
TGCAGTGTGAGGACAGCCTACGAGCAGTACTTC
>TRBJ2-1|NA|TRBV29-1|NA
CSVDPQGMSYNEQFF
TGCAGCGTTGACCCACAGGGAATGTCCTACAATGAGCAGTTCTTC
>TRBJ1-1|TRBD1|TRBV28|NA
CASSSGDRLNTEAFF
TGTGCCAGCAGTTCCGGGGACAGATTGAACACTGAAGCTTTCTTT
>TRBJ2-2|TRBD2|TRBV5-6|NA
CASSLGLAGWNGGELFF
TGTGCCAGCAGCCTGGGACTAGCGGGATGGAACGGCGGGGAGCTGTTTTTT
>TRBJ2-7|TRBD1|TRBV28|few
CASSPNRGDYEQYF
TGTGCCAGCAGCCCTAACAGGGGTGACTACGAGCAGTACTTC
>TRBJ2-5|NA|TRBV6-1|NA
CASSLHRQQVGTQYF
TGTGCCAGCAGTCTACACCGACAGCAGGTTGGGACCCAGTACTTC
>TRBJ2-7|NA|TRBV6-5|NA
CASSYSVDTTAYEQYF
TGTGCCAGCAGTTACTCGGTAGATACGACAGCTTACGAGCAGTACTTC
>TRBJ1-1|TRBD1|TRBV18|NA
CASSLGQGGVAEAFF
TGTGCCAGCTCACTAGGACAGGGAGGCGTCGCTGAAGCTTTCTTT
>TRBJ1-1|TRBD1|TRBV12-5|NA
CASGTLTPGQGALKYMNTEAFF
TGTGCTAGTGGCACCTTAACCCCGGGACAGGGGGCCTTAAAATATATGAACACTGAAGCTTTCTTT
>TRBJ2-2|NA|TRBV11-2|NA
CASSLVRGNRRNTGELFF
TGTGCCAGCAGCTTAGTCAGAGGGAATCGCCGGAACACCGGGGAGCTGTTTTTT
>TRBJ1-5|NA|TRBV15|NA
CATSSDGDQPQHF
TGTGCCACCAGCTCAGACGGGGATCAGCCCCAGCATTTT
>TRBJ1-4|NA|TRBV12-5|NA
CASGLTLRGEKLFF
TGTGCTAGTGGTTTGACCCTTCGGGGTGAAAAACTGTTTTTT
>TRBJ2-7|NA|TRBV5-6|NA
CASSLGGGVSYEQYF
TGTGCCAGCAGCCTCGGAGGGGGCGTCTCCTACGAGCAGTACTTC